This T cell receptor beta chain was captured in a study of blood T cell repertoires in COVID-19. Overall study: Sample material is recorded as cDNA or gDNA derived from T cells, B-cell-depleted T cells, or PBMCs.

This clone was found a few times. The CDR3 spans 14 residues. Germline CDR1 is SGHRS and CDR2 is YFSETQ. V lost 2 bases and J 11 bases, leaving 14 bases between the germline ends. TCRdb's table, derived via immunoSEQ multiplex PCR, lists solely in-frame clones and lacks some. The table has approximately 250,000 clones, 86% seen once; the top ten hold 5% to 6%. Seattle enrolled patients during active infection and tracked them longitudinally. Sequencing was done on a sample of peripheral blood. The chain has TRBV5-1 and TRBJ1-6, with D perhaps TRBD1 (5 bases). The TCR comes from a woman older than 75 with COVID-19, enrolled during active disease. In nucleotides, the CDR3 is TGCGCCAGCAGCTTATCAGGTTCCAGGGCACCCCTCCACTTT. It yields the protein CASSLSGSRAPLHF.